This entry describes one TCR beta chain. This clonotype was counted a single time. The clone's antigen remains unknown. A much larger clone sits a single nucleotide away, making a read error possible. Ophthalmopathy patients had moderately to severely active disease, with a Clinical Activity Score of 3 or more, a NOSPECS grade of 4 or more, and a disease duration of less than 3 months. Exclusion was applied to patients with uncontrolled infections, other autoimmune diseases, pregnancy or lactation. Diagnoses were based on clinical symptoms, serum thyroxine and TRAb, thyroid ultrasound and orbital computed tomography. PBMCs were isolated from more than 8 ml of fresh peripheral blood by Ficoll-Paque density gradient centrifugation. Total RNA was extracted with Trizol reagent, and quality was checked on an Agilent 2100 Bioanalyzer. These data originate in a study of T cells in Graves' hyperthyroidism and ophthalmopathy (dated 2019 in TCRdb). For the study in its entirety: Peripheral blood was sampled at the time of initial diagnosis, prior to any treatment. The paper describes TCR Vbeta CDR3 sequencing of 140 or so peripheral blood samples, made up of some 42 ophthalmopathy patients, more than 70 hyperthyroidism patients and some 17 progressor patients. Whether ophthalmopathy could be predicted prospectively was tested in an independent validation cohort made up of approximately 19 hyperthyroidism patients plus 17 patients who later progressed to ophthalmopathy. After blood sampling, hyperthyroidism patients were treated with methimazole at a starting dose of 30 mg daily, and ophthalmopathy patients were treated with high-dose intravenous methylprednisolone. In addition, the study compared T-cell repertoires in thyroid tissue and in blood from roughly six Graves' hyperthyroidism patients. A discovery cohort of approximately 97 patients, 43 with Graves' ophthalmopathy and approximately 55 with stable Graves' hyperthyroidism, was used to find distinguishing TCR V-J signatures. The approximately 90 discovery patients were randomly split 7:3 into training and test sets.

Points the paper makes about the study in general: In validation, progression to ophthalmopathy was predicted by the model with around 70% sensitivity and under 85% specificity, a median of approximately 6.5 months before onset. Ophthalmopathy was separated from stable hyperthyroidism by a 13 V-J signature model, with around 88% sensitivity and about 81% specificity obtained in cross-validation and 80%/75% obtained in testing. No statistical method was used to set the sample size in advance, and investigators knew the group allocation. Most expanded thyroid clonotypes (frequency above 0.001) were also detected in blood, a finding suggesting that blood repertoires may reflect thyroid immune responses.

The TCR beta CDR3 regions were amplified from the RNA transcripts. For the first round of RT-PCR on the TCR CDR3, the HTBI primer set was used together with the Qiagen OneStep RT-PCR kit. Libraries were constructed in a second round of multiplex PCR, after which size selection and purification were carried out. Paired-end sequencing of the libraries was performed with 100 bp reads on an Illumina HiSeq2000. Processing in the source paper ran as follows. SOAPnuke was used to process the raw data, removing reads that contained adapters or uncalled bases, had a mean Phred below 15, or lacked an exact match to the constant primer or identifier. COPE v1.2.5 was used to merge high-quality paired reads, and clonotypes were defined as unique nucleotide sequences. MiTCR v1.1 was used to align the clonotypes against IMGT TRBV, TRBD and TRBJ reference segments. Analysis was restricted to V-J combinations with a frequency above 0.0001, which covered roughly 99% of repertoires. The TCS score was defined as the ratio of F50 (clonal expansion) to E x V (chaos), calculated using BLOSUM62-based TCRdist between CDR3 peptides within each V-J. Welch's t-statistics and random forest reduced fewer than 550 V-J features to about 12, which were used in a naive Bayes classifier (R e1071). The raw public data were reprocessed by TCRdb itself: fastp quality trimming at Q25, MiXCR clonotype calling, in-frame beta chains only. Merged by CDR3 protein, the rows form single entries marked with the most common genes and DNA. V and J calls and clone size were set by TCRdb, not the authors. This sample comprises roughly 500,000 distinct CDR3 sequences, approximately 23% of them detected only once. The ten largest account for less than 65% of the sample.

The CDR3 contains 15 residues, cysteine and phenylalanine counted. The CDR3 DNA has 45 bases and is translated from base 1. Unmatched junction bases come to 7, with V trimmed by 6 bases and J by 2 bases. CDR1 and CDR2 (MNHEY, SMNVEV) derive from the germline V gene (reference sequence). The sequenced sample was blood. Recombination connected TRBV27 to TRBJ2-1; 7 bases in the middle match TRBD1. The source of this sequence is a woman aged 70 to 79 with Graves' ophthalmopathy. The nucleotides read TGTGCCAGCAGACTAGACAGGGCGCCCTACAATGAGCAGTTCTTC. Translated, this is CASRLDRAPYNEQFF.